A selection of T cell receptor beta chains follows, all from one sample in a study of regulatory T cells in long-lasting Graves disease. TCRdb re-called the multiplex PCR reads with MiXCR, one entry per CDR3 protein. The repertoire consists of a few hundred thousand distinct CDR3 sequences, with around 23% occurring once and the leading ten covering about 27%. The input for sequencing was peripheral blood mononuclear cells (PBMCs), taken when the disease was refractory, from a patient treated with antithyroid drugs. The receptors were gathered from a woman aged 40 to 49 with Graves disease. The CDR3 runs from the conserved cysteine through the conserved F or W. Fields, in order: J gene, clone size, V gene, D gene, CDR3 protein, CDR3 DNA. D genes are given only for firm matches. Size is omitted from some rows. Given values are once, few, many or a class for expanded clones.

J gene: TRBJ2-3
clone size: NA
V gene: TRBV28
D gene: TRBD2
CDR3 protein: CASMNPTSGDSTDTQYF
CDR3 DNA: TGTGCCAGCATGAACCCGACTAGCGGGGACAGCACAGATACGCAGTATTTT

J gene: TRBJ2-5
clone size: few
V gene: TRBV15
D gene: TRBD2
CDR3 protein: CATSRALAEETQYF
CDR3 DNA: TGTGCCACCAGCAGGGCCCTAGCGGAAGAGACCCAGTACTTC

J gene: TRBJ2-3
clone size: NA
V gene: TRBV7-9
D gene: TRBD1
CDR3 protein: CASSPTGQGDGTDTQYF
CDR3 DNA: TGTGCCAGCAGCCCAACGGGACAGGGTGACGGTACAGATACGCAGTATTTT

J gene: TRBJ2-5
clone size: NA
V gene: TRBV20-1
D gene: TRBD2
CDR3 protein: CSAANKGLAGVWETQYF
CDR3 DNA: TGCAGTGCTGCCAATAAAGGACTAGCGGGAGTATGGGAGACCCAGTACTTC

J gene: TRBJ2-7
clone size: many
V gene: TRBV28
D gene: NA
CDR3 protein: CASSLSRHHASYEQYF
CDR3 DNA: TGTGCCAGCAGTTTATCGAGACACCACGCATCCTACGAGCAGTACTTC

J gene: TRBJ1-2
clone size: many
V gene: TRBV10-3
D gene: NA
CDR3 protein: CAISGGQYEDYGYTF
CDR3 DNA: TGTGCCATCAGTGGGGGGCAGTATGAAGACTATGGCTACACCTTC

J gene: TRBJ1-5
clone size: many
V gene: TRBV14
D gene: NA
CDR3 protein: CASSQGRAGNQPQHF
CDR3 DNA: TGTGCCAGCAGCCAAGGCAGGGCGGGAAATCAGCCCCAGCATTTT

J gene: TRBJ1-4
clone size: many
V gene: TRBV6-1
D gene: NA
CDR3 protein: CASSGPTLHATNEKLFF
CDR3 DNA: TGTGCCAGCAGTGGCCCCACACTGCACGCAACTAATGAAAAACTGTTTTTT

J gene: TRBJ1-5
clone size: NA
V gene: TRBV6-1
D gene: NA
CDR3 protein: CASSEVGMAGASNQPQRF
CDR3 DNA: TGTGCCAGCAGTGAAGTCGGTATGGCAGGGGCTAGCAATCAGCCCCAGCGTTTT

J gene: TRBJ2-5
clone size: few
V gene: TRBV6-2/TRBV6-3
D gene: TRBD1
CDR3 protein: CASSSGTGGVETQYF
CDR3 DNA: TGTGCCAGCAGCTCCGGGACAGGGGGCGTAGAGACCCAGTACTTC

J gene: TRBJ1-1
clone size: many
V gene: TRBV12-3/TRBV12-4
D gene: NA
CDR3 protein: CASSLGETTLNTEAFF
CDR3 DNA: TGTGCCAGCAGTTTAGGGGAGACTACTCTGAACACTGAAGCTTTCTTT

J gene: TRBJ2-5
clone size: many
V gene: TRBV11-3
D gene: TRBD2
CDR3 protein: CASSLTSGRAGETQYF
CDR3 DNA: TGTGCCAGCAGCTTAACTAGCGGGAGGGCGGGAGAGACCCAGTACTTC

J gene: TRBJ1-3
clone size: few
V gene: TRBV9
D gene: NA
CDR3 protein: CASSGWTSGETIYF
CDR3 DNA: TGTGCCAGCAGCGGTTGGACAAGTGGGGAGACCATATATTTT

J gene: TRBJ1-1
clone size: many
V gene: TRBV6-1
D gene: NA
CDR3 protein: CASSIGDPNTEAFF
CDR3 DNA: TGTGCCAGCAGTATAGGGGATCCGAACACTGAAGCTTTCTTT

J gene: TRBJ1-5
clone size: many
V gene: TRBV2
D gene: NA
CDR3 protein: CASSEASGKRNQPQHF
CDR3 DNA: TGTGCCAGCAGTGAAGCGTCAGGGAAGAGGAATCAGCCCCAGCATTTT

J gene: TRBJ2-1
clone size: NA
V gene: TRBV5-6
D gene: NA
CDR3 protein: CASSQTGHLYEQFF
CDR3 DNA: TGTGCCAGCAGCCAGACAGGTCACCTCTACGAGCAGTTCTTC

J gene: TRBJ2-5
clone size: few
V gene: TRBV19
D gene: TRBD2
CDR3 protein: CASKTSGGTQYF
CDR3 DNA: TGTGCCAGCAAAACTAGCGGGGGGACCCAGTACTTC

J gene: TRBJ2-3
clone size: few
V gene: TRBV6-2/TRBV6-3
D gene: TRBD2
CDR3 protein: CASSYGGSYLTDTQYF
CDR3 DNA: TGTGCCAGCAGTTATGGCGGGAGCTATCTCACAGATACGCAGTATTTT

J gene: TRBJ2-1
clone size: NA
V gene: TRBV11-2
D gene: NA
CDR3 protein: CASSLGGFYNEQFF
CDR3 DNA: TGTGCCAGCAGCTTAGGCGGGTTCTACAATGAGCAGTTCTTC

J gene: TRBJ2-5
clone size: many
V gene: TRBV20-1
D gene: TRBD2
CDR3 protein: CSAAGTSRETQYF
CDR3 DNA: TGCAGTGCTGCCGGGACTAGCAGGGAGACCCAGTACTTC

J gene: TRBJ2-7
clone size: NA
V gene: TRBV5-1
D gene: TRBD2
CDR3 protein: CASSLVTAGGYEQYF
CDR3 DNA: TGCGCCAGCAGCTTGGTAACAGCGGGAGGGTACGAGCAGTACTTC

J gene: TRBJ1-1
clone size: many
V gene: TRBV6-1
D gene: NA
CDR3 protein: CASRDQLNTEAFF
CDR3 DNA: TGTGCCAGCAGAGATCAATTGAACACTGAAGCTTTCTTT

J gene: TRBJ2-7
clone size: many
V gene: TRBV28
D gene: NA
CDR3 protein: CASRKLLWGNSYEQYF
CDR3 DNA: TGTGCCAGCAGAAAACTCTTGTGGGGGAACTCCTACGAGCAGTACTTC

J gene: TRBJ2-7
clone size: many
V gene: TRBV20-1
D gene: NA
CDR3 protein: CSARQGTGEQYF
CDR3 DNA: TGCAGTGCTAGACAGGGGACTGGGGAGCAGTACTTC

J gene: TRBJ2-2
clone size: NA
V gene: TRBV11-2
D gene: NA
CDR3 protein: CASSPGRGSLTAGELFF
CDR3 DNA: TGTGCCAGCAGCCCCGGGAGAGGGAGTTTGACGGCCGGGGAGCTGTTTTTT

J gene: TRBJ2-5
clone size: many
V gene: TRBV5-5
D gene: NA
CDR3 protein: CASSLHETQYF
CDR3 DNA: TGTGCCAGCAGCTTGCATGAGACCCAGTACTTC

J gene: TRBJ2-7
clone size: few
V gene: TRBV6-2/TRBV6-3
D gene: NA
CDR3 protein: CASSHPGASNSLGEQYF
CDR3 DNA: TGTGCCAGCAGTCATCCCGGGGCCAGCAATAGTCTCGGCGAGCAGTACTTC

J gene: TRBJ1-1
clone size: NA
V gene: TRBV7-9
D gene: NA
CDR3 protein: CASSLATNMNTEAFF
CDR3 DNA: TGTGCCAGCAGCTTAGCGACTAACATGAACACTGAAGCTTTCTTT

J gene: TRBJ2-2
clone size: few
V gene: TRBV27
D gene: NA
CDR3 protein: CASRSYYTGELFF
CDR3 DNA: TGTGCCAGCAGATCTTACTACACCGGGGAGCTGTTTTTT

J gene: TRBJ1-4
clone size: NA
V gene: TRBV12-3/TRBV12-4
D gene: TRBD1
CDR3 protein: CASSSGQRNEKLFF
CDR3 DNA: TGTGCCAGCAGTTCGGGACAGCGAAATGAAAAACTGTTTTTT

J gene: TRBJ2-7
clone size: NA
V gene: TRBV18
D gene: NA
CDR3 protein: CASSPTGLPYYEQYF
CDR3 DNA: TGTGCCAGCTCCCCGACCGGTCTCCCCTACTACGAGCAGTACTTC

J gene: TRBJ1-4
clone size: many
V gene: TRBV3-1
D gene: NA
CDR3 protein: CASRRSGDEKLFF
CDR3 DNA: TGTGCCAGCAGACGTTCGGGGGATGAAAAACTGTTTTTT

J gene: TRBJ1-2
clone size: NA
V gene: TRBV3-1
D gene: NA
CDR3 protein: CASSQDSWARGGYGYTF
CDR3 DNA: TGTGCCAGCAGCCAAGATAGTTGGGCCAGGGGAGGCTATGGCTACACCTTC

J gene: TRBJ2-7
clone size: many
V gene: TRBV28
D gene: NA
CDR3 protein: CASSLSGIEQYF
CDR3 DNA: TGTGCCAGCAGTTTATCCGGAATCGAGCAGTACTTC

J gene: TRBJ2-1
clone size: NA
V gene: TRBV12-3/TRBV12-4
D gene: NA
CDR3 protein: CASSLSGMGYNEQFF
CDR3 DNA: TGTGCCAGCAGTTTATCCGGGATGGGTTACAATGAGCAGTTCTTC

J gene: TRBJ2-7
clone size: many
V gene: TRBV28
D gene: NA
CDR3 protein: CASSDRAGSGEQYF
CDR3 DNA: TGTGCCAGCAGTGACCGAGCTGGGTCGGGCGAGCAGTACTTC

J gene: TRBJ2-3
clone size: NA
V gene: TRBV9
D gene: NA
CDR3 protein: CASSPASARSTDTQYF
CDR3 DNA: TGTGCCAGCAGCCCCGCCTCGGCAAGGAGTACAGATACGCAGTATTTT

J gene: TRBJ1-5
clone size: many
V gene: TRBV2
D gene: TRBD1
CDR3 protein: CASSALTGGKDQPQHF
CDR3 DNA: TGTGCCAGCAGTGCCTTGACAGGGGGGAAGGATCAGCCCCAGCATTTT

J gene: TRBJ2-3
clone size: once
V gene: TRBV7-9
D gene: TRBD2
CDR3 protein: CASSLAVLARSTDTQYF
CDR3 DNA: TGTGCCAGCAGCTTAGCTGTACTAGCGAGGAGCACAGATACGCAGTATTTT

J gene: TRBJ2-5
clone size: few
V gene: TRBV3-1
D gene: TRBD1
CDR3 protein: CASGDRGETQYF
CDR3 DNA: TGTGCCAGCGGGGACAGGGGAGAGACCCAGTACTTC

J gene: TRBJ2-7
clone size: many
V gene: TRBV7-9
D gene: NA
CDR3 protein: CASNPMEAGSEQYF
CDR3 DNA: TGTGCCAGCAACCCAATGGAGGCGGGGAGCGAGCAGTACTTC

J gene: TRBJ2-4
clone size: many
V gene: TRBV2
D gene: NA
CDR3 protein: CASIRMSLAKNIQYF
CDR3 DNA: TGTGCCAGCATCAGGATGAGTCTGGCCAAAAACATTCAGTACTTC

J gene: TRBJ1-4
clone size: many
V gene: TRBV7-8
D gene: NA
CDR3 protein: CASSPDRGMITNEKLFF
CDR3 DNA: TGTGCCAGCAGCCCCGACCGGGGAATGATAACTAATGAAAAACTGTTTTTT

J gene: TRBJ1-1
clone size: NA
V gene: TRBV7-9
D gene: TRBD1
CDR3 protein: CASSLKGRTGGTEAFF
CDR3 DNA: TGTGCCAGCAGCTTAAAGGGCCGGACAGGGGGGACTGAAGCTTTCTTT

J gene: TRBJ2-5
clone size: many
V gene: TRBV2
D gene: NA
CDR3 protein: CASRMGAGGETQYF
CDR3 DNA: TGTGCCAGCCGAATGGGGGCAGGGGGGGAGACCCAGTACTTC

J gene: TRBJ1-3
clone size: few
V gene: TRBV28
D gene: TRBD1
CDR3 protein: CASWGQGPHPPGNTIYF
CDR3 DNA: TGTGCCAGCTGGGGACAGGGACCCCATCCGCCTGGAAACACCATATATTTT

J gene: TRBJ1-5
clone size: NA
V gene: TRBV3-1
D gene: NA
CDR3 protein: CASSRRRGDQPQHF
CDR3 DNA: TGTGCCAGCAGCCGACGTAGGGGGGATCAGCCCCAGCATTTT

J gene: TRBJ1-1
clone size: many
V gene: TRBV6-1
D gene: NA
CDR3 protein: CASSEWGETEAFF
CDR3 DNA: TGTGCCAGCAGTGAATGGGGGGAGACTGAAGCTTTCTTT

J gene: TRBJ2-4
clone size: NA
V gene: TRBV10-2
D gene: NA
CDR3 protein: CASSESGDIQYF
CDR3 DNA: TGCGCCAGCAGTGAGTCGGGTGACATTCAGTACTTC

J gene: TRBJ2-1
clone size: NA
V gene: TRBV29-1
D gene: NA
CDR3 protein: CSVEDPSGSSSYNEQFF
CDR3 DNA: TGCAGCGTTGAAGATCCGAGCGGATCAAGCTCCTACAATGAGCAGTTCTTC

J gene: TRBJ1-2
clone size: few
V gene: TRBV6-2/TRBV6-3
D gene: TRBD1
CDR3 protein: CASSYAGTGDGYTF
CDR3 DNA: TGTGCCAGCAGTTACGCCGGGACAGGGGATGGCTACACCTTC